This T cell receptor beta chain was sequenced for a study of T cell responses to AZD1222 COVID-19 vaccine (TCRdb year 2021). Looking at the study overall: A total of just over 230 trial participants underwent TCR sequencing, of whom 200 to 220 had received two doses of AZD1222 and approximately 25 had received two doses of the MenACWY control vaccine. Trial participants were enrolled by age into subgroups of 18-55, 56-69 and 70-plus years, and around 150, 29 and 61 TCR-sequenced participants, respectively, were included in these subgroups.

Overall results and qualifications from the work: Because no day 14 peak-response samples were available, repertoires were characterized only after the peak T cell response. The whole spike protein was spanned by vaccine-associated CD4 TCRs, and dominant responses were seen in regions 160-218 and 743-854. After two AZD1222 doses, both the breadth and the depth of spike-specific TCRs were significantly higher than at day 0 and than in MenACWY recipients. Epitopes outside the regions mutated in the B.1.351 and B.1.1.7 variants were reportedly recognized by nearly half of the unique spike-specific TCRs. Participants were mostly white British, with more females than males. The authors suggested clonal diversity may have been underestimated. Conclusions about previously exposed vaccinees are limited because only 5 or 6 AZD1222 recipients were SARS-CoV-2 seropositive at baseline. The 56-69-year group was small, and its depth increase did not reach significance, likely because of low power.

In regard to this clone: This receptor's antigen is unknown. No quality values exist for individual bases; no much larger clone is one base distant.

The germline V gene (reference sequence) sets CDR1 to SGHKS and CDR2 to YYEKEE. Reading from cysteine to phenylalanine, the CDR3 counts 13 amino acids. The CDR3 DNA has 39 bases and is translated from base 1. Trimming at the junction amounts to 2 bases on V and 7 bases on J, and the germline ends lie 9 bases apart. The time point label corresponds to: about 28 days (+/-7) after the second vaccine dose. According to the study, the label for this sample's treatment or condition signals: meningococcal conjugate vaccine given as trial control. Samples from vaccinated people were obtained from the UK trials COV001 and COV002, which included a single-blind randomized controlled phase 2/3 trial of AZD1222 (ChAdOx1 nCoV-19) in healthy adults. For TCRbeta chain sequencing, PBMC samples from trial participants were taken at day 0 and at day 28 after the second dose. The CDR3 regions of human TCRbeta chains were analyzed by immunosequencing. Regarding the original processing steps: TCRs in the repertoires were matched against a reference library of SARS-CoV-2-specific TCRs that had been generated with the MIRA antigen-specificity platform. Breadth was defined as the fraction of unique TCRs that were SARS-CoV-2-associated, and depth was defined as the fraction of total T cells that were SARS-CoV-2-associated. Using the MIRA data, each spike-specific TCR was mapped to the spike region that the TCR reacts to and placed in a CD4 or CD8 class. Log10-transformed breadth and depth values were compared by one-way ANOVA with Sidak's multiple comparisons tests. TCRdb took this table from immuneACCESS and kept in-frame rearrangements with V and J called. Such tables lack part of the clones; where checked against another copy, unresolved V genes explain under half of the gap, and the rest is unexplained. The V and J calls and clone size come from that table; D and trimming were worked out from the DNA. This sample gives approximately 150,000 clones in total; around 90% of them show up just once. The ten largest clones represent about 5.4% of the sample.

The source material was peripheral blood, sampled 28 days after the second dose of the MenACWY control vaccine. The V and J segments used are TRBV5-5 and TRBJ1-4; no D gene call is confident. This clonotype was obtained from an adult who received the MenACWY meningococcal vaccine as a control. The DNA is TGTGCCAGCAGCTTCCTGGGAACTGAAAAACTGTTTTTT. This translates into CASSFLGTEKLFF.